This entry lists 25 T cell receptor beta chains sequenced from one sample in a study of Ad26.COV2.S vaccination and SARS-CoV-2 variants. The treatment: around 19 received Ad26.COV2.S at low or high dose, single or two shots; a few received placebo; per-sample allocation not given. Day 63 after the first injection of vaccine or placebo was the sampling time. TCRdb keeps only in-frame clones here, not all; method: immunoSEQ multiplex PCR. This table has 400,000 to 450,000 clones, around 92% appearing once. Sample: peripheral blood, taken in a trial of Ad26.COV2.S vaccine versus placebo. The receptors derive from a person aged 18-65 years who received the Ad26.COV2.S COVID-19 vaccine or a placebo.

The rearrangement joins TRBV6-4 to TRBJ2-1; 7 bases are a match to TRBD1. With V trimmed by 3 bases and J by 1 base, 6 bases remained unmatched. CDR1 is MRHNA, CDR2 SNTAGT, per germline. The CDR3 has 16 amino acids. CDR3 coding DNA: TGTGCCAGCAGTGAAGCCCCAGGGGGTTCCTACAATGAGCAGTTCTTC. Translation gives CASSEAPGGSYNEQFF.

The V gene is TRBV27, the J gene TRBJ2-1; D is perhaps TRBD2 (5 bases). This CDR3 is 14 amino acids long. The V gene's germline CDR1 is MNHEY and CDR2 SMNVEV (reference sequence). The V end was cut by 2 bases, the J end by 4 bases, with 9 bases between. CDR3 DNA: TGTGCCAGCAGTTTAACGGGAAGGTACAATGAGCAGTTCTTC. Its protein is CASSLTGRYNEQFF.

V is TRBV5-8 and J is TRBJ1-2; D possibly corresponds to TRBD1 (5 bases). CDR1 and CDR2 from the germline V gene are SGHTS and YDEGEE. Trimming removed 4 bases at V and 4 bases at J, with 14 bases between. The CDR3 sequence is 14 residues long. The CDR3 coding sequence is TGTGCCAGCAGCCTCTCCGGGACTCGCTATGGCTACACCTTC. Translation gives CASSLSGTRYGYTF.

The chain couples TRBV27 to TRBJ1-6; 7 nucleotides match TRBD1. In germline, CDR1 is MNHEY, CDR2 SMNVEV (reference sequence). With V trimmed by 0 bases and J by 0 bases, 2 bases remained unmatched. The CDR3 covers 17 residues. DNA for the CDR3: TGTGCCAGCAGTTTATCGACAGGGAGCTCCTATAATTCACCCCTCCACTTT. This gives the protein CASSLSTGSSYNSPLHF.

The chain combines TRBV14 with TRBJ2-2; D is undetermined. V was shortened by 2 bases and J by 5 bases, with 12 bases between the two germline ends. Germline CDR1 SGHDN, CDR2 FVKESK. The CDR3 length is 15 residues. The CDR3: CASSQQDVGTGELFF. CDR3 coding DNA: TGTGCCAGCAGCCAACAGGATGTTGGGACCGGGGAGCTGTTTTTT.

The rearrangement joins TRBV19 to TRBJ1-5, with D hard to call. CDR1 LNHDA and CDR2 SQIVND come from the germline V gene (reference sequence). This CDR3 is 11 amino acids long. Between the trimmed V and J ends, which lost 5 bases and 7 bases, there was a span of 6 bases. For the CDR3, the DNA is TGTGCCAGTAGTCGTGGGCAGCCCCAGCATTTT. This codes for CASSRGQPQHF.

The gene calls are TRBV4-3 and TRBJ1-1; D gene unclear. The CDR3 extends over 13 amino acids. Germline V gene sequence: CDR1 LGHNA, CDR2 YSLEER. Trimming removed 5 bases at V and 11 bases at J, with 18 bases between. This CDR3 reads CASSERSSTMAFF. The CDR3 DNA reads as TGCGCCAGCAGCGAAAGGTCGTCGACCATGGCTTTCTTT.

J is TRBJ2-7 and V is TRBV24-1, with D unclear. Germline V gene lookup returns CDR1 KGHDR and CDR2 SFDVKD. There are 13 residues in the CDR3. V shed 4 bases and J shed 3 bases, with 9 bases lying between them. CDR3 coding DNA: TGTGCCACCAGTGACCCGGACCGCTACGAGCAGTACTTC. Amino acid sequence: CATSDPDRYEQYF.

This clone is a singleton in its sample. The chain recombines TRBV4-3 with TRBJ2-1; 11 bases agree with TRBD2. Germline assignment: CDR1 LGHNA and CDR2 YSLEER. Trimming took 4 bases from V and 7 from J; bases not matched to a gene: 9. This CDR3 comprises 16 residues. The DNA of the CDR3 is TGCGCCAGCAGCCCCCAATCTAGCGGGGGGAATAATGAGCAGTTCTTC. It yields the protein CASSPQSSGGNNEQFF.

This clone was detected once. The gene calls are TRBV6-2 or TRBV6-3 and TRBJ1-5; 7 bases are shared with TRBD1. CDR1 and CDR2 (germline): MNHEY, SVGEGT. The CDR3 length is 15 residues. The junction had 13 bases not matched to a gene; V was cut back by 5 bases and J by 9 bases. The CDR3 reads CASSPDRRAGRPQHF. For the CDR3, the DNA is TGTGCCAGCAGTCCGGACAGGAGGGCCGGGCGGCCCCAGCATTTT.

This sequence joins TRBV29-1 and TRBJ2-3; 11 positions agree with TRBD2. The CDR3 is 14 residues long. The J segment lost 2 bases and the V segment lost 6 bases, leaving 4 bases of the junction unmatched. Looked up from germline, CDR1 is SQVTM and CDR2 is ANQGSEA. Written as DNA, the CDR3 is TGCAGCGTAACTAGCGGGGGCTACACAGATACGCAGTATTTT. Translation gives CSVTSGGYTDTQYF.

The V call is TRBV20-1, the J call TRBJ1-5; tentatively, D is TRBD1 (5 bases). The germline gives CDR1 DFQATT, CDR2 SNEGSKA (reference sequence). CDR3 size: 14 residues. Trimming took off 3 bases at V and 6 bases at J, with 15 bases between the two ends. In nucleotides, the CDR3 is TGCAGTGCTAGTGAGTCTACGGGGGTTCAGCCCCAGCATTTT. Translating it yields CSASESTGVQPQHF.

J is TRBJ2-1 and V is TRBV11-2; D gene ambiguous. The CDR3 covers 13 residues. CDR1 and CDR2 from the germline V gene are SGHAT and FQNNGV. Trimming removed 6 bases at V and 3 bases at J, with 9 bases between. In DNA form, the CDR3 reads TGTGCCAGCAGAACGGAACACTACAATGAGCAGTTCTTC. This sequence encodes CASRTEHYNEQFF.

The chain links TRBV5-6 to TRBJ1-2; unclear D gene. Trimming took 5 bases from V and 8 from J, leaving 22 bases between them. Germline V gives CDR1 SGHDT, CDR2 YYEEEE. The CDR3 extends over 15 amino acids. CDR3 DNA: TGTGCCAGCAGACACCCTAGTTTCCGGGTGGGCGGCTACACCTTC. Protein: CASRHPSFRVGGYTF.

As regards this clone: One end of the junction does not line up with germline, which may come from a read error. The chain carries TRBV5-5 and TRBJ2-7, with 11 bases matching TRBD2. Germline CDR1 is SGHKS and CDR2 is YYEKEE (reference sequence). This CDR3 region has 15 residues. Written as DNA, the CDR3 is TGTGCCAGCAGCTCGGGAGACGGACTAGCGGGTCCACGCGCTTTC. Its protein is CASSSGDGLAGPRAF.

A single count supports this clone. This chain joins TRBV6-5 and TRBJ2-1; D is unclear. The CDR3 spans 12 residues. CDR1 and CDR2 from the germline V gene are MNHEY and SVGAGI. Trimming took off 6 bases at V and 6 bases at J, with 9 bases between the two ends. This chain's CDR3 is CASRLPFNEQFF. Here the CDR3 DNA reads TGTGCCAGCAGACTGCCCTTCAATGAGCAGTTCTTC.

J is TRBJ2-1 and V is TRBV19, with TRBD2 matching over 8 bases. The CDR3 totals 14 residues. V dropped 7 bases and J dropped 1; count of bases not matched to a gene: 3. Germline values: CDR1 LNHDA, CDR2 SQIVND (reference sequence). The CDR3 region has the DNA TGTGCCAGTAATGGCGGGGGGTCCTACAATGAGCAGTTCTTC. Its translation: CASNGGGSYNEQFF. The whole variable domain, remainder taken from reference TRBV19 and TRBJ2-1, is DGGITQSPKYLFRKEGQNVTLSCEQNLNHDAMYWYRQDPGQGLRLIYYSQIVNDFQKGDIAEGYSVSREKKESFPLTVTSAQKNPTAFYLCASNGGGSYNEQFFGPGTRLTVL.

The V and J genes are TRBV5-1 and TRBJ2-5, with 8 bases aligning to TRBD1. Germline loops: CDR1 SGHRS, CDR2 YFSETQ. The CDR3 is 13 residues long. With 5 bases clipped from V and 3 bases from J, the junction kept 3 bases outside the gene matches. In nucleotides, the CDR3 is TGCGCCAGCAGTCTACAGGGGGAAGAGACCCAGTACTTC. This encodes CASSLQGEETQYF.

This chain links TRBV3-1 (or the pseudogene TRBV3-2) with TRBJ2-7; TRBD1 or TRBD2 may be the D gene (5 bases each). V lost 5 bases and J lost 7, with 15 bases in between. Germline lookup yields CDR1 LGHDT and CDR2 YNNKEL (reference sequence). The CDR3 is made up of 13 amino acids. The CDR3 protein is CASSRDGPLEQYF. Written as DNA, the CDR3 is TGTGCCAGCAGCAGGGACGGACCACTAGAGCAGTACTTC.

The rearrangement links TRBV7-8 to TRBJ2-7; D not resolved. CDR1 and CDR2 from the germline V gene are SGHVS and FQNEAQ. Trimming took 1 base from V and 4 from J, leaving 8 bases between them. The CDR3 runs to 13 residues. The CDR3 protein is CASSLVQQYEQYF. CDR3 nucleotides: TGTGCCAGCAGCTTAGTCCAGCAATACGAGCAGTACTTC. Full variable domain (remainder filled in from reference TRBV7-8 and TRBJ2-7): GAGVSQSPRYKVAKRGQDVALRCDPISGHVSLFWYQQALGQGPEFLTYFQNEAQLDKSGLPSDRFFAERPEGSVSTLKIQRTQQEDSAVYLCASSLVQQYEQYFGPGTRLTVT.

The V gene is TRBV2, the J gene TRBJ2-5, with no clear D. The CDR3 sequence is 13 residues long. V was trimmed by 4 bases and J by 5 bases, leaving 11 bases between them. Germline CDR1 and CDR2: SNHLY and FYNNEI. The CDR3 coding sequence is TGTGCCAGCAGTGGGACCCGGAGTGAGACCCAGTACTTC. This translates into CASSGTRSETQYF.

The chain has TRBV19 and TRBJ1-1, with D unresolved. The CDR3 contains 12 residues. The germline V gene has CDR1 LNHDA and CDR2 SQIVND (reference sequence). Trimming shortened V by 4 bases and J by 10 bases, and 13 bases separated the two germline ends. The CDR3 sequence is CASSTLRARAFF. In nucleotides, the CDR3 is TGTGCCAGTAGTACCCTTAGAGCGCGAGCTTTCTTT.

The genes are TRBV9 and TRBJ1-2; perhaps TRBD1 as D (6 bases). V was pared by 4 bases and J by 4 bases, with 17 bases between. The CDR3 is 15 amino acids. Germline CDR1 is SGDLS and CDR2 is YYNGEE. CDR3 loop: CASSPGQLKGYGYTF. The CDR3 region has the DNA TGTGCCAGCAGCCCGGGACAACTCAAAGGCTATGGCTACACCTTC.

The J gene is TRBJ2-1, the V gene TRBV7-8, with 11 bases aligning to TRBD2. This CDR3 spans 17 amino acids. Per the germline V gene, CDR1 is SGHVS and CDR2 is FQNEAQ. J lost 7 bases, V lost 5 bases, and 13 bases had no gene match. The CDR3 region has the DNA TGTGCCAGCAGCCCCGAAGGAGTAGCGGGGGGGCGGAATGAGCAGTTCTTC. Encoded protein: CASSPEGVAGGRNEQFF.

The chain joins TRBV7-2 to TRBJ2-2; D possibly corresponds to TRBD2 (6 bases). The CDR3 contains 14 residues. V gave up 5 bases and J gave up 8 bases, with 15 bases separating them. The germline CDR1 and CDR2 sequences are SGHTA and FQGNSA. As DNA, the CDR3 is TGTGCCAGCAGCCCCACGATGGGGGGAGGGGAGCTGTTTTTT. Its translation is CASSPTMGGGELFF. Full variable domain (rest looked up from reference TRBV7-2 and TRBJ2-2): GAGVSQSPSNKVTEKGKDVELRCDPISGHTALYWYRQSLGQGLEFLIYFQGNSAPDKSGLPSDRFSAERTGGSVSTLTIQRTQQEDSAVYLCASSPTMGGGELFFGEGSRLTVL.